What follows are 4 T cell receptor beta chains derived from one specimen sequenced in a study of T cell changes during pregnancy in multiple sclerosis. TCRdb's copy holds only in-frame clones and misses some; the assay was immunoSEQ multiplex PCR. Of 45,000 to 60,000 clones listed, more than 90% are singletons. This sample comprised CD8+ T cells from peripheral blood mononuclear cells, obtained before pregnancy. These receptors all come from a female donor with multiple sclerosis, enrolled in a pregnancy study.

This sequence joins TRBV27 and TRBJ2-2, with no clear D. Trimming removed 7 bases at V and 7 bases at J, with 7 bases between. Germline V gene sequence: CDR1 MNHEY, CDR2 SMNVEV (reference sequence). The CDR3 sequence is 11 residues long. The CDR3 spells CASNYGGELFF. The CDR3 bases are TGTGCCAGCAACTATGGCGGGGAGCTGTTTTTT.

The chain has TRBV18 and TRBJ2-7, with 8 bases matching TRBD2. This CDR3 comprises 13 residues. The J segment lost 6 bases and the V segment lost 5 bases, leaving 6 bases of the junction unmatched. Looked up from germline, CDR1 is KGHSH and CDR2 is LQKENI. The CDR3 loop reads CASSTGGAGEQYF. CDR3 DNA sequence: TGTGCCAGCTCAACCGGGGGGGCGGGCGAGCAGTACTTC.

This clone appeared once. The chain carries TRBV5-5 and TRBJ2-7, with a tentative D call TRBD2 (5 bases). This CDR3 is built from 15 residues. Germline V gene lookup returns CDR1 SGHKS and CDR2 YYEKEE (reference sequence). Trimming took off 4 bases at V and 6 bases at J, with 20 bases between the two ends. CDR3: CASSQLQVGDSEQYF. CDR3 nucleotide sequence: TGTGCCAGCAGCCAGCTCCAGGTGGGAGATTCCGAGCAGTACTTC.

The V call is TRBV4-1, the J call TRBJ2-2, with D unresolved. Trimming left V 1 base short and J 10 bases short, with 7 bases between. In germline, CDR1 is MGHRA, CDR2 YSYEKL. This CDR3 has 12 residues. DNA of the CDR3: TGCGCCAGCAGCCAAGTTGGAGAGGAGCTGTTTTTT. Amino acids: CASSQVGEELFF.